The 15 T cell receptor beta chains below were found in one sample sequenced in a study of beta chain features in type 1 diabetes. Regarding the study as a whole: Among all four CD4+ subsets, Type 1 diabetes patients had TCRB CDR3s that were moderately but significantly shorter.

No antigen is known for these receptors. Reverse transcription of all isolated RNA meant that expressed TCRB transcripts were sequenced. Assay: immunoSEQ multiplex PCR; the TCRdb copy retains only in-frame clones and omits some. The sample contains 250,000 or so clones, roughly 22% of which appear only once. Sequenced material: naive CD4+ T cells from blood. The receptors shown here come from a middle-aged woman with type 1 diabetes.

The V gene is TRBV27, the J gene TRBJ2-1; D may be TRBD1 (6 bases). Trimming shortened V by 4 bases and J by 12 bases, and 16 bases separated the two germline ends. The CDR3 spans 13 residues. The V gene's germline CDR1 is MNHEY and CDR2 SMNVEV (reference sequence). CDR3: CASSSGQMITQFF. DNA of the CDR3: TGTGCCAGCAGTTCCGGACAGATGATTACGCAGTTCTTC.

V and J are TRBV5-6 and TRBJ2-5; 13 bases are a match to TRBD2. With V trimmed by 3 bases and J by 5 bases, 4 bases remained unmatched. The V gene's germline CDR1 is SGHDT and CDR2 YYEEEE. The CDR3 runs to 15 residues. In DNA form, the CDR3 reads TGTGCCAGCAGCTCGGGACTAGCGGGGAGGGAGACCCAGTACTTC. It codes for CASSSGLAGRETQYF.

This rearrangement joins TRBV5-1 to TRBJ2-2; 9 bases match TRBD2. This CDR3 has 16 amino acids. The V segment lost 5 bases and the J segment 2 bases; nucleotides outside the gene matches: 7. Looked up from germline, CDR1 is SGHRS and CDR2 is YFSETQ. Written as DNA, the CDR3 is TGCGCCAGCAGACCTACTAGCGGGCCCAACACCGGGGAGCTGTTTTTT. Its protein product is CASRPTSGPNTGELFF.

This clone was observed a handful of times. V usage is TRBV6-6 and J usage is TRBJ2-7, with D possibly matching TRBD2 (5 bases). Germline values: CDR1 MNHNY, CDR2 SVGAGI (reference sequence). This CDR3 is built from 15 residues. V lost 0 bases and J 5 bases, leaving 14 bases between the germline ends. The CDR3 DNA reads TGTGCCAGCAGTTACTCGAGATTGAGGGAACACGAGCAGTACTTC. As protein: CASSYSRLREHEQYF.

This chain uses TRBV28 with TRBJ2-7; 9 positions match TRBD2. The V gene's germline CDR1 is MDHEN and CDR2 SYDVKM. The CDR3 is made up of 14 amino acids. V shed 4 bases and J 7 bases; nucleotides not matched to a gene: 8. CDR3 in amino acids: CASSSGTSSQEQYF. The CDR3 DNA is TGTGCCAGCAGTTCCGGGACTAGCTCTCAGGAGCAGTACTTC.

The CDR3: CAISAGTSGSENEQFF. The CDR3 region has the DNA TGTGCCATCAGTGCTGGGACTAGCGGGAGTGAAAATGAGCAGTTCTTC. The rearrangement links TRBV10-3 to TRBJ2-1; 14 bases are a match to TRBD2. Looked up from germline, CDR1 is ENHRY and CDR2 is SYGVKD. V lost 4 bases to trimming and J lost 7 bases; unmatched junction nucleotides: 6. This CDR3 region has 16 residues.

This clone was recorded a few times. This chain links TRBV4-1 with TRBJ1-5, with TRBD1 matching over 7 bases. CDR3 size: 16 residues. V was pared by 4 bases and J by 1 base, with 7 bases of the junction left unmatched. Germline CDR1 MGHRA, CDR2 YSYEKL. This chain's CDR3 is CASSPSGTASNQPQHF. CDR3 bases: TGCGCCAGCAGCCCGAGTGGGACAGCCAGCAATCAGCCCCAGCATTTT.

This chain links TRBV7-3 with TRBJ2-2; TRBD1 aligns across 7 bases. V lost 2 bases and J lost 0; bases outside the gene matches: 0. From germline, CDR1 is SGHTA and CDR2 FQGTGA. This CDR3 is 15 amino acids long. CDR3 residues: CASSLQGANTGELFF. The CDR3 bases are TGTGCCAGCAGCTTACAGGGGGCGAACACCGGGGAGCTGTTTTTT.

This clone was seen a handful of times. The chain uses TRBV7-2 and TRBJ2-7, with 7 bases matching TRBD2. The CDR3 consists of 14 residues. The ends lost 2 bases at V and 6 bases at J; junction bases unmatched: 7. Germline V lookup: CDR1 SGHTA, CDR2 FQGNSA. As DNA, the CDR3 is TGTGCCAGCAGCTTACAGGGAGGGCCTACCGAGCAGTACTTC. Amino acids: CASSLQGGPTEQYF.

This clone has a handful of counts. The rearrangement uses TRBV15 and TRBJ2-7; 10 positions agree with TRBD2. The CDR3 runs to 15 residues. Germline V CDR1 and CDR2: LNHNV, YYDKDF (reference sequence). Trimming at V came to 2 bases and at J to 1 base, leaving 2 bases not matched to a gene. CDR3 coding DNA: TGTGCCACCAGCAGACCGGGACTAGCGTCCTACGAGCAGTACTTC. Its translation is CATSRPGLASYEQYF.

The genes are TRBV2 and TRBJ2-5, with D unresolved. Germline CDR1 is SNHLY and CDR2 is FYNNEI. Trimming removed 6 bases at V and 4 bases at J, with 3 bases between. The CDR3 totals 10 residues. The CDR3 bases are TGTGCCAGCAGAGCAGAGACCCAGTACTTC. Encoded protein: CASRAETQYF.

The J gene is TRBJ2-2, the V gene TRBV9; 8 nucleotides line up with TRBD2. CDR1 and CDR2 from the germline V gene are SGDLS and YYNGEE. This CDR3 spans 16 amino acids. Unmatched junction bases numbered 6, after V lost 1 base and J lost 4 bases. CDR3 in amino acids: CASSVRGLGVTGELFF. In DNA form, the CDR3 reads TGTGCCAGCAGCGTAAGGGGACTAGGGGTCACCGGGGAGCTGTTTTTT.

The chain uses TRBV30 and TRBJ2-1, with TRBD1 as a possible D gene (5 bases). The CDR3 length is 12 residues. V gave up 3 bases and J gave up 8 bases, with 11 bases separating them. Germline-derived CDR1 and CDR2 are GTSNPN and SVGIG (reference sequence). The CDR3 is CAWRLGPYEQFF. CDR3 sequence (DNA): TGTGCCTGGAGACTGGGGCCCTATGAGCAGTTCTTC.

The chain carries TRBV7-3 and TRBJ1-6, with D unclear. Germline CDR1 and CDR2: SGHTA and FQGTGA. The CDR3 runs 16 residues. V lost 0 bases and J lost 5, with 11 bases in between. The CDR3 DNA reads TGTGCCAGCAGCTTAACGGGCAGCCACAATAATTCACCCCTCCACTTT. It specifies CASSLTGSHNNSPLHF.

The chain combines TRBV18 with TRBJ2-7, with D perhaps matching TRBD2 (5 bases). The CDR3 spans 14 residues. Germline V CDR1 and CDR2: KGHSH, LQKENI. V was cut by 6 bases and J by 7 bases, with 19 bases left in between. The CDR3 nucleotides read TGTGCCAGCTCTAGCGCCAGGACCCTGGGAGAGCAGTACTTC. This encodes CASSSARTLGEQYF.